This T cell receptor (beta chain) was retrieved from a study of beta chain features in type 1 diabetes. Findings of the study overall: Shortening of TCRB CDR3s, moderate but significant, appeared in all four CD4+ subsets of Type 1 diabetes patients. There were fewer insertions and more deletions at the VDJ junctions of type 1 diabetes patients.

Concerning this clone: Its specificity is unknown.

Germline trimming cut 3 bases from V and 8 bases from J; bases unmatched to any gene: 6. The CDR3 contains 15 residues. Germline V gene sequence: CDR1 MGHDK, CDR2 SYGVNS. Expressed TCRB transcripts were sequenced, since all the RNA that had been isolated was reverse transcribed. The data were produced by immunoSEQ multiplex PCR, yet TCRdb's version contains in-frame clones alone and is incomplete. The top ten clones hold roughly 0.015% of a sample with a few hundred thousand clones, approximately 13% of them seen once. This sequence joins TRBV25-1 and TRBJ1-4; 10 bases align to TRBD1. This receptor was taken from a woman younger than 30 with type 1 diabetes. What was sequenced was naive CD4+ T cells from blood. CDR3 nucleotides: TGTGCCAGCAGTGACTCCGGGACAGGGGACGAAAAACTGTTTTTT. Amino acid sequence: CASSDSGTGDEKLFF.